This TCR beta chain was identified in a study of T cells in Graves' hyperthyroidism and ophthalmopathy. Any patient presenting with uncontrolled infection, other autoimmune disease, pregnancy or lactation was left out. Diagnostic assessment was based on clinical symptoms, serum thyroxine and TRAb, thyroid ultrasound and orbital computed tomography. RNA transcripts gave rise to amplified TCR beta CDR3 regions. HTBI primers were employed in a first-round RT-PCR of the TCR CDR3. MiXCR, run by TCRdb on the multiplex PCR reads, gives a single entry per CDR3 protein. The data contain approximately 870,000 distinct CDR3 sequences, around 39% of them singletons. The CDR3 has 15 amino acids. The V gene's germline CDR1 is SNHLY and CDR2 FYNNEI. The germline V and J ends were trimmed by 6 bases and 10 bases, with 19 bases remaining between them.

This receptor was obtained from a man in his late teens or twenties with Graves' hyperthyroidism. The sequenced sample consisted of blood. The J gene is TRBJ1-6, the V gene TRBV2; D remains unclear. In nucleotides, the CDR3 is TGTGCCAGCAGCTTAAGTTTCGGGGAGGCATCACCCCTCCACTTT. Translation: CASSLSFGEASPLHF.